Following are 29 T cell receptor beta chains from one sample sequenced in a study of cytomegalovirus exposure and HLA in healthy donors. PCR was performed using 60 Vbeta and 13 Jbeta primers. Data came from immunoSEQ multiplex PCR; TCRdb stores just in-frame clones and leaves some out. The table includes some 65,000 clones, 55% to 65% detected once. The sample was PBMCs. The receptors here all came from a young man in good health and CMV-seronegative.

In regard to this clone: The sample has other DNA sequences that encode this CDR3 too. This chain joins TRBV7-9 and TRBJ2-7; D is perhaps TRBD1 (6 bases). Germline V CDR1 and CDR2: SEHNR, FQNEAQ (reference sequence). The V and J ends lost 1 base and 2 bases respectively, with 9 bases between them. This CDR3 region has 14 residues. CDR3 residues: CASSLVQGTYEQYF. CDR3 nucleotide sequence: TGTGCCAGCAGCTTAGTACAGGGAACCTACGAGCAGTACTTC.

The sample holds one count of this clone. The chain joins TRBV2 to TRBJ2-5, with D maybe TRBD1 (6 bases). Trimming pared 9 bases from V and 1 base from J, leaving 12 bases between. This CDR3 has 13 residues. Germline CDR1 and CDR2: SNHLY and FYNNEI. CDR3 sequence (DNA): TGTGCCAGTCCGGGACACCTCCAAGAGACCCAGTACTTC. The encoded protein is CASPGHLQETQYF.

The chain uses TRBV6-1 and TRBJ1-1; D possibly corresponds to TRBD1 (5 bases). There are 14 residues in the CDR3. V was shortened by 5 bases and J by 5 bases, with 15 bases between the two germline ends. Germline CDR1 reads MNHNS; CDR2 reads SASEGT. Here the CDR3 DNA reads TGTGCCAGCAGTCAGGATCCGAAGGGGACTGAAGCTTTCTTT. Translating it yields CASSQDPKGTEAFF.

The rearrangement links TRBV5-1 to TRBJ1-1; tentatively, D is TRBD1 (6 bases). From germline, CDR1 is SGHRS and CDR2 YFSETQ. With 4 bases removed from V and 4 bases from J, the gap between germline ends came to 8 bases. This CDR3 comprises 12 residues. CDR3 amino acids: CASSGGSTEAFF. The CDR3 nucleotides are TGCGCCAGCAGCGGGGGCAGCACTGAAGCTTTCTTT.

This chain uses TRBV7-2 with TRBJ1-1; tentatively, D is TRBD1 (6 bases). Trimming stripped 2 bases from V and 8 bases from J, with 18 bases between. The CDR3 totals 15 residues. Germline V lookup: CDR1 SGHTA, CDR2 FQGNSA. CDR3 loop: CASSLRDNGYQEAFF. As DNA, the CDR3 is TGTGCCAGCAGCTTACGGGACAACGGATATCAGGAAGCTTTCTTT.

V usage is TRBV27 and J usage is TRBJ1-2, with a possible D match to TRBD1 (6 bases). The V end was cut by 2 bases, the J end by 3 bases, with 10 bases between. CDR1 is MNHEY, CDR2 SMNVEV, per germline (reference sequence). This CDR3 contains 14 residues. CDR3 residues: CASSLGQSYYGYTF. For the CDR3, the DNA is TGTGCCAGCAGTTTAGGACAGAGCTACTATGGCTACACCTTC.

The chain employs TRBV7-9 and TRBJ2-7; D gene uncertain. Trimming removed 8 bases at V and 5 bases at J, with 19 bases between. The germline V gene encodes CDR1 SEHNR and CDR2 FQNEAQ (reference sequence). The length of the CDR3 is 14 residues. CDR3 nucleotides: TGTGCCAGCCATGCCTCGCCCGGTGTCGACGAGCAGTACTTC. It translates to CASHASPGVDEQYF.

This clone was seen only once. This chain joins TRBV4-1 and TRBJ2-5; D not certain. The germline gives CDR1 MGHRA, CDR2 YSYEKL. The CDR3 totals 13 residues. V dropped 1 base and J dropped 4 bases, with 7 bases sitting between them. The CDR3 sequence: CASSQVVGETQYF. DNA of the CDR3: TGCGCCAGCAGCCAAGTAGTTGGAGAGACCCAGTACTTC.

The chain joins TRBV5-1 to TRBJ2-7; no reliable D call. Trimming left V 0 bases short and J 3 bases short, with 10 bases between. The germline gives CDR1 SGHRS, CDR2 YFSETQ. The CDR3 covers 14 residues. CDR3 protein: CASSLDGGLYEQYF. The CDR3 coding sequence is TGCGCCAGCAGCTTGGACGGCGGCCTCTACGAGCAGTACTTC.

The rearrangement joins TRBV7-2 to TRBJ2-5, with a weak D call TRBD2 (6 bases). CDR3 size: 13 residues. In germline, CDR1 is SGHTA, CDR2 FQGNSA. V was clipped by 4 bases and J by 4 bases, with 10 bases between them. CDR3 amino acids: CASSWDLGETQYF. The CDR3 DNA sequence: TGTGCCAGCAGCTGGGACTTAGGAGAGACCCAGTACTTC.

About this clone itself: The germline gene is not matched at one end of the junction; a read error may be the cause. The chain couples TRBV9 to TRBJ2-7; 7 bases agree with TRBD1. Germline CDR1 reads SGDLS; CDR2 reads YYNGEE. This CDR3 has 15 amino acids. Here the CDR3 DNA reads TGTGCCAGCAGCCCCACCGGGACAGCATCCTCCGAGCAGTACTTC. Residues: CASSPTGTASSEQYF.

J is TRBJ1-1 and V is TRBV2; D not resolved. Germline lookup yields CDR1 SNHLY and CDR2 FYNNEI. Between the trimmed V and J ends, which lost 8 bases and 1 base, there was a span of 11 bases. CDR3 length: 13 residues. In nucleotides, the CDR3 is TGTGCCAGCGGGGAGGGAGGGAACACTGAAGCTTTCTTT. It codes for CASGEGGNTEAFF.

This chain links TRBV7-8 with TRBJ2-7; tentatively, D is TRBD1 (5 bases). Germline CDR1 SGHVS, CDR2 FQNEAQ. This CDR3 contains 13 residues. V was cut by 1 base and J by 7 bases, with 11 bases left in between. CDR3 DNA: TGTGCCAGCAGCTTAGGCCAGGGTGGAGAGCAGTACTTC. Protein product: CASSLGQGGEQYF.

The CDR3 protein is CASSLGRAGSPLHF. DNA for the CDR3: TGTGCCAGCAGCTTAGGAAGGGCGGGTTCACCCCTCCACTTT. The chain links TRBV11-2 to TRBJ1-6; D uncertain. Germline V gene data show CDR1 as SGHAT and CDR2 as FQNNGV. Trimming removed 1 base at V and 9 bases at J, with 10 bases between. There are 14 residues in the CDR3.

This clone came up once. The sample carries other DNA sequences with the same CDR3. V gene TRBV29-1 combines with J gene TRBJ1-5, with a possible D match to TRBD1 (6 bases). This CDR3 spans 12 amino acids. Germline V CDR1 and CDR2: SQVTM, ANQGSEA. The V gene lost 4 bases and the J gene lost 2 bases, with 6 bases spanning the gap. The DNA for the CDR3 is TGCAGCGTTGGACAGGGCAATCAGCCCCAGCATTTT. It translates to CSVGQGNQPQHF.

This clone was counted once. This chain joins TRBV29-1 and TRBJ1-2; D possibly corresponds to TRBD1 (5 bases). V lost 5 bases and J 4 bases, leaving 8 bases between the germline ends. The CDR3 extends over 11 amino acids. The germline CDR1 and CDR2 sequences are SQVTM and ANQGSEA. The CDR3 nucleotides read TGCAGCGTTTCAGACAGCTATGGCTACACCTTC. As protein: CSVSDSYGYTF.

CDR3: CASSESLAESTDTQYF. CDR3 nucleotide sequence: TGTGCCAGCAGTGAAAGTCTAGCGGAAAGCACAGATACGCAGTATTTT. V usage is TRBV2 and J usage is TRBJ2-3; 7 bases are shared with TRBD2. V lost 2 bases to trimming and J lost 0 bases; unmatched junction nucleotides: 5. This CDR3 spans 16 amino acids. Germline CDR1 is SNHLY and CDR2 is FYNNEI.

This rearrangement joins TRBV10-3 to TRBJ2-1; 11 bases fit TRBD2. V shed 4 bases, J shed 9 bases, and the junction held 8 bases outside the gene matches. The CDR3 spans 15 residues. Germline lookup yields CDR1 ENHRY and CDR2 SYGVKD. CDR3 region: CAISGLAGGPSEQFF. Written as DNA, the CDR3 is TGTGCCATCAGTGGCTTAGCGGGGGGGCCGAGTGAGCAGTTCTTC.

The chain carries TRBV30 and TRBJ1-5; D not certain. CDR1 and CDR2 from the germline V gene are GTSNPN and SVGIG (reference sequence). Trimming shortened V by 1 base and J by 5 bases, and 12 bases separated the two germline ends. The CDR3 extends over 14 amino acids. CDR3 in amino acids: CAWSARQLDQPQHF. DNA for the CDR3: TGTGCCTGGAGTGCGCGGCAGCTGGATCAGCCCCAGCATTTT.

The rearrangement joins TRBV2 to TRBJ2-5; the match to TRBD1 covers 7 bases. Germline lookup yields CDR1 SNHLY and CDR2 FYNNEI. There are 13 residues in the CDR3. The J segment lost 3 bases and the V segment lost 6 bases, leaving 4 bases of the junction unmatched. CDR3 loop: CASRDRWKETQYF. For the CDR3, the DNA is TGTGCCAGCAGGGACAGGTGGAAAGAGACCCAGTACTTC.

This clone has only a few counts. The CDR3 loop reads CASSVEGGGGETQYF. The CDR3 DNA sequence: TGTGCCAGCAGCGTAGAAGGCGGGGGTGGAGAGACCCAGTACTTC. The genes are TRBV9 and TRBJ2-5; TRBD2 aligns across 7 bases. The CDR3 is made up of 15 amino acids. Trimming took 0 bases from V and 4 from J; bases not matched to a gene: 6. Germline V CDR1 and CDR2: SGDLS, YYNGEE.

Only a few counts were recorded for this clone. The CDR3 sequence is CASSGQGSYEQYF. CDR3 nucleotides: TGTGCCAGCAGCGGGCAGGGCTCCTACGAGCAGTACTTC. The chain recombines TRBV27 with TRBJ2-7; D is perhaps TRBD1 (5 bases). The CDR3 sequence is 13 residues long. V shed 6 bases and J shed 0 bases, with 9 bases lying between them. The germline gives CDR1 MNHEY, CDR2 SMNVEV (reference sequence).

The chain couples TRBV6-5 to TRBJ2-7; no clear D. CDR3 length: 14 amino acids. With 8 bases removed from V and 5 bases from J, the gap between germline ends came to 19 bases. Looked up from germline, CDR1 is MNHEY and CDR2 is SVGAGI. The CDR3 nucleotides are TGTGCCAGCTCCCTCCTACAGCCTGGGCACGAGCAGTACTTC. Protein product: CASSLLQPGHEQYF.

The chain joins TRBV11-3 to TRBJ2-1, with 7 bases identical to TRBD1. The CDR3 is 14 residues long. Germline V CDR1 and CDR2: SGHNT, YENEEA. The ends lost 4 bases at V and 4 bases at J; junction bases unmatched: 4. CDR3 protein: CASSSSDRYNEQFF. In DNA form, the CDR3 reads TGTGCCAGCAGCTCATCGGACAGGTACAATGAGCAGTTCTTC.

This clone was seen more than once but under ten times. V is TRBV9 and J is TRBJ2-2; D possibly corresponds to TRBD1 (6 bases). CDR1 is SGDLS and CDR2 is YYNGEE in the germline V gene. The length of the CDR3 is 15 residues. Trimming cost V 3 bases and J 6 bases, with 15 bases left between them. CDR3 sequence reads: CASSATQGSAGELFF. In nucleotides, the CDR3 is TGTGCCAGCAGCGCTACACAGGGATCGGCCGGGGAGCTGTTTTTT.

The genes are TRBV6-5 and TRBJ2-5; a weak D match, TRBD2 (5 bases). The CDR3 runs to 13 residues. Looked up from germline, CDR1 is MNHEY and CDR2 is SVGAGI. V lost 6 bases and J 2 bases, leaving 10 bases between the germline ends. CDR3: CASRRTRQETQYF. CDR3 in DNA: TGTGCCAGCAGGAGGACTCGTCAAGAGACCCAGTACTTC.

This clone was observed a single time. CDR3 in DNA: TGTGCCAGCAGCCCCTCGGTAGCGGGGGGGCCGGAGACAGATACGCAGTATTTT. Translated, it gives CASSPSVAGGPETDTQYF. The rearrangement joins TRBV4-2 to TRBJ2-3; 11 bases agree with TRBD2. CDR1 is LGHNA and CDR2 is YNFKEQ in the germline V gene. This CDR3 comprises 18 residues. V shed 4 bases and J 3 bases; nucleotides not matched to a gene: 12.

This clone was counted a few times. The CDR3 coding sequence is TGCGCCAGCAGTGAGGGAGGGGACGGAAACACCATATATTTT. Translated: CASSEGGDGNTIYF. The V call is TRBV10-1, the J call TRBJ1-3, with D possibly being TRBD1 (5 bases). The germline V and J ends were trimmed by 2 bases and 4 bases, with 9 bases remaining between them. The germline V gene has CDR1 WNHNN and CDR2 SYGVQD (reference sequence). The CDR3 has 14 residues.

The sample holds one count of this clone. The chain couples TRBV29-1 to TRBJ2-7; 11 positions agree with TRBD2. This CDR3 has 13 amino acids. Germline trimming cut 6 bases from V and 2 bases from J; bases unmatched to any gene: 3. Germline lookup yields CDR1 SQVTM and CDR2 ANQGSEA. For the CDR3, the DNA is TGCAGCGTCCGACTAGCGGGAACCTACGAGCAGTACTTC. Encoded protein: CSVRLAGTYEQYF.